These 2 T cell receptor beta chains were all obtained from the same sample, sequenced in a study of response to subunit inactivated influenza vaccine. TCRdb reprocessed the RT-PCR reads with MiXCR, giving one entry per CDR3 protein. This table has around 190,000 distinct CDR3 sequences, roughly 8.7% appearing once. Material: non-naive T cells sorted from PBMCs, obtained on the day of vaccination. The receptors here all came from a man aged 45-65 years who received an inactivated influenza vaccine.

This clonotype has a handful of counts. The rearrangement links TRBV2 to TRBJ1-5, with D possibly being TRBD1 (5 bases). Germline-derived CDR1 and CDR2 are SNHLY and FYNNEI. Deletions cut 2 bases from V and 6 bases from J, with 14 bases between. This CDR3 is 15 amino acids long. The DNA for the CDR3 is TGTGCCAGCAGTGAATATTCCCGCACAGGTCAGCCCCAGCATTTT. Encoded protein: CASSEYSRTGQPQHF.

The rearrangement uses TRBV12-3 or TRBV12-4 and TRBJ1-5; TRBD1 matches 8 bases. J gave up 2 bases and V 6 bases, and 3 bases lay outside the gene matches. This CDR3 region has 14 residues. CDR3 protein: CASSSTGGNQPQHF. CDR3 nucleotide sequence: TGTGCCAGCAGCTCGACAGGGGGCAATCAGCCCCAGCATTTT.